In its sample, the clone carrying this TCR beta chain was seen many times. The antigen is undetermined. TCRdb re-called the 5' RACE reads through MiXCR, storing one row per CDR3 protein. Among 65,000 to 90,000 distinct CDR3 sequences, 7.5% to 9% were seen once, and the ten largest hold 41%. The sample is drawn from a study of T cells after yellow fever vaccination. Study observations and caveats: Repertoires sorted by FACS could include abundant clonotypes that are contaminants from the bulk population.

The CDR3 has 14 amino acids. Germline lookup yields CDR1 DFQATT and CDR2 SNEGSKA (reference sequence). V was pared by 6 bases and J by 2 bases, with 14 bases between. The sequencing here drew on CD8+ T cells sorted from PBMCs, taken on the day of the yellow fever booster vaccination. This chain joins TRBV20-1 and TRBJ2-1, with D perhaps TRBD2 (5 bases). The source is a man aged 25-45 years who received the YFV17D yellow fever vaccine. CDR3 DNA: TGCAGTGCGAACTACGGGGTTGCCTACAATGAGCAGTTCTTC. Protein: CSANYGVAYNEQFF.